Listed here are 30 T cell receptor beta chains from one sample, sequenced in a study of cytomegalovirus exposure and HLA in healthy donors. The table came from immunoSEQ multiplex PCR; TCRdb's copy has only in-frame clones and leaves some out. The sample records 70,000 to 85,000 clones, 94% being singletons. Material for sequencing was PBMCs. These receptors all come from a woman aged 18-29 years in good health and CMV-seropositive.

This clone was observed once. The rearrangement uses TRBV18 and TRBJ1-2; D unclear. V lost 3 bases to trimming and J lost 4 bases, with 12 bases between them. Germline V lookup: CDR1 KGHSH, CDR2 LQKENI. The CDR3 totals 14 residues. This CDR3 is CASSPVGSTYGYTF. As DNA, the CDR3 is TGTGCCAGCTCACCGGTGGGCTCCACCTATGGCTACACCTTC. Based on the CDR3 plus reference TRBV18 and TRBJ1-2, the full variable domain is NAGVMQNPRHLVRRRGQEARLRCSPMKGHSHVYWYRQLPEEGLKFMVYLQKENIIDESGMPKERFSAEFPKEGPSILRIQQVVRGDSAAYFCASSPVGSTYGYTFGSGTRLTVV.

This chain connects TRBV6-1 to TRBJ2-5; possibly TRBD1 for D (5 bases). The CDR3 covers 14 residues. With 7 bases removed from V and 3 bases from J, the gap between germline ends came to 15 bases. The germline V gene encodes CDR1 MNHNS and CDR2 SASEGT. The CDR3 reads CASTGADAKETQYF. CDR3 bases: TGTGCCAGCACTGGGGCAGATGCCAAAGAGACCCAGTACTTC.

The rearrangement uses TRBV7-9 and TRBJ2-7; perhaps TRBD1 as D (6 bases). CDR1 is SEHNR and CDR2 is FQNEAQ in the germline V gene (reference sequence). With 4 bases removed from V and 3 bases from J, the gap between germline ends came to 19 bases. This CDR3 is 16 amino acids long. The CDR3 nucleotides are TGTGCCAGCAGCTATGCGGGCAAGGACAGTTTCTACGAGCAGTACTTC. Translating it yields CASSYAGKDSFYEQYF. Looking up the rest from reference TRBV7-9 and TRBJ2-7 gives the full variable domain: DTGVSQNPRHKITKRGQNVTFRCDPISEHNRLYWYRQTLGQGPEFLTYFQNEAQLEKSRLLSDRFSAERPKGSFSTLEIQRTEQGDSAMYLCASSYAGKDSFYEQYFGPGTRLTVT.

This chain joins TRBV7-2 and TRBJ1-2, with 8 nucleotides matching TRBD1. V lost 6 bases and J lost 2; bases outside the gene matches: 5. CDR3 length: 14 amino acids. CDR1 and CDR2 from the germline V gene are SGHTA and FQGNSA. CDR3 residues: CASRKQGVNYGYTF. In DNA form, the CDR3 reads TGTGCCAGCAGAAAACAGGGGGTGAACTATGGCTACACCTTC.

The chain recombines TRBV7-9 with TRBJ2-3, with 7 positions matching TRBD2. Germline V lookup: CDR1 SEHNR, CDR2 FQNEAQ (reference sequence). The CDR3 loop spans 14 amino acids. V was pared by 4 bases and J by 5 bases, with 6 bases of the junction left unmatched. This CDR3 is CASSYGLDVDTQYF. The CDR3, as DNA: TGTGCCAGCAGCTACGGACTAGACGTAGATACGCAGTATTTT.

The chain joins TRBV30 to TRBJ2-7; D remains unclear. V dropped 0 bases and J dropped 6 bases, with 6 bases sitting between them. Germline loops: CDR1 GTSNPN, CDR2 SVGIG (reference sequence). This CDR3 has 11 amino acids. The CDR3 bases are TGTGCCTGGAGTGTCGTCGGCGAGCAGTACTTC. Its translation: CAWSVVGEQYF.

This chain links TRBV30 with TRBJ1-2; unclear D gene. The length of the CDR3 is 11 residues. Germline values: CDR1 GTSNPN, CDR2 SVGIG (reference sequence). The V gene lost 3 bases and the J gene lost 5 bases, with 7 bases spanning the gap. In nucleotides, the CDR3 is TGTGCCTGGAGGGCCTCTTATGGCTACACCTTC. Translating gives CAWRASYGYTF.

J is TRBJ2-1 and V is TRBV21-1; the D call in the table, TRBD2, was not verified against the DNA. TRBV21-1 is marked as a pseudogene. This CDR3 contains 17 residues. The DNA of the CDR3 is TGTGCCAGCAGCAAAGGGGCACTAGCGGGAGGGCCCGATGAGCAGTTCTTC. Its protein is CASSKGALAGGPDEQFF.

The chain combines TRBV2 with TRBJ2-5, with D possibly matching TRBD1 (6 bases). Per germline, CDR1 SNHLY and CDR2 FYNNEI. The CDR3 runs to 13 residues. V dropped 5 bases and J dropped 4 bases, with 11 bases sitting between them. The chain's CDR3 is CASSFTGRETQYF. CDR3 nucleotide sequence: TGTGCCAGCAGTTTTACAGGGAGAGAGACCCAGTACTTC.

The genes are TRBV2 and TRBJ2-7; 8 positions agree with TRBD1. With V trimmed by 8 bases and J by 2 bases, 14 bases remained unmatched. The length of the CDR3 is 16 residues. The germline V gene has CDR1 SNHLY and CDR2 FYNNEI. CDR3 DNA: TGTGCCAGCCGAAAGACGTGGACAGGGAGTACCTACGAGCAGTACTTC. Protein: CASRKTWTGSTYEQYF.

The J gene is TRBJ1-3, the V gene TRBV5-5; D remains ambiguous. From germline, CDR1 is SGHKS and CDR2 YYEKEE (reference sequence). This CDR3 has 14 residues. The V gene lost 8 bases and the J gene lost 4 bases, with 16 bases spanning the gap. This CDR3 is CASNAVVSGNTIYF. The CDR3 DNA is TGTGCCAGTAACGCAGTCGTTTCGGGAAACACCATATATTTT.

The rearrangement joins TRBV7-2 to TRBJ2-3; 9 bases are a match to TRBD2. J lost 0 bases, V lost 2 bases, and 3 bases had no gene match. Germline V gives CDR1 SGHTA, CDR2 FQGNSA. The CDR3 is made up of 16 amino acids. This chain's CDR3 is CASSLLRGGSTDTQYF. CDR3 DNA: TGTGCCAGCAGCTTATTGCGGGGGGGCAGCACAGATACGCAGTATTTT.

The chain employs TRBV6-5 and TRBJ2-7; D is unclear. CDR1 MNHEY and CDR2 SVGAGI come from the germline V gene. V was pared by 6 bases and J by 0 bases, with 12 bases between. The CDR3 spans 14 residues. CDR3 loop: CASSRDWRSYEQYF. In DNA form, the CDR3 reads TGTGCCAGCAGCCGAGACTGGCGCTCCTACGAGCAGTACTTC.

This rearrangement joins TRBV11-3 to TRBJ1-1; weak D call: TRBD1 (5 bases). Germline assignment: CDR1 SGHNT and CDR2 YENEEA. Trimming took off 5 bases at V and 5 bases at J, with 15 bases between the two ends. The CDR3 is 14 residues long. The DNA for the CDR3 is TGTGCCAGCAGCCCGGGGGGGGTTAGGACTGAAGCTTTCTTT. This codes for CASSPGGVRTEAFF. Supplemented by reference TRBV11-3 and TRBJ1-1, the full variable domain reads EAGVVQSPRYKIIEKKQPVAFWCNPISGHNTLYWYLQNLGQGPELLIRYENEEAVDDSQLPKDRFSAERLKGVDSTLKIQPAELGDSAVYLCASSPGGVRTEAFFGQGTRLTVV.

V is TRBV7-2 and J is TRBJ2-3, with 15 positions matching TRBD2. The junction had 6 bases not matched to a gene; V was cut back by 2 bases and J by 0 bases. From germline, CDR1 is SGHTA and CDR2 FQGNSA. The CDR3 is 19 amino acids. DNA for the CDR3: TGTGCCAGCAGCTTAAGGACTAGCGGGGGGGTGGGCAGCACAGATACGCAGTATTTT. Protein: CASSLRTSGGVGSTDTQYF. Filled out from reference TRBV7-2 and TRBJ2-3, the complete variable domain reads GAGVSQSPSNKVTEKGKDVELRCDPISGHTALYWYRQSLGQGLEFLIYFQGNSAPDKSGLPSDRFSAERTGGSVSTLTIQRTQQEDSAVYLCASSLRTSGGVGSTDTQYFGPGTRLTVL.

The CDR3 loop reads CASSFAGATYEQYF. CDR3 coding DNA: TGTGCCAGCAGCTTCGCGGGGGCCACCTACGAGCAGTACTTC. The rearrangement links TRBV11-3 to TRBJ2-7, with D maybe TRBD2 (7 bases). CDR3 length equals 14 residues. The V end was cut by 3 bases, the J end by 2 bases, with 11 bases between. Per germline, CDR1 SGHNT and CDR2 YENEEA.

The chain links TRBV19 to TRBJ2-7; 10 bases are shared with TRBD1. Germline V gene lookup returns CDR1 LNHDA and CDR2 SQIVND (reference sequence). After removal of 10 bases from V and 1 base from J, the junction contained 10 bases not matched to a gene. The length of the CDR3 is 15 residues. The CDR3 nucleotides read TGTGCCACCTCCCTGGGGACAGGGGTTTCCTACGAGCAGTACTTC. It codes for CATSLGTGVSYEQYF.

This chain joins TRBV29-1 and TRBJ2-1, with D tentatively TRBD2 (6 bases). The germline CDR1 and CDR2 sequences are SQVTM and ANQGSEA. V was pared by 0 bases and J by 4 bases, with 16 bases between. This CDR3 spans 16 amino acids. CDR3 residues: CSVEDPWSSGYNEQFF. In DNA, the CDR3 is TGCAGCGTTGAAGATCCCTGGAGTAGCGGTTACAATGAGCAGTTCTTC.

The V gene is TRBV7-6, the J gene TRBJ1-4, with D unclear. The CDR3 has 15 residues. The germline V gene encodes CDR1 SGHVS and CDR2 FNYEAQ. Trimming pared 5 bases from V and 6 bases from J, leaving 16 bases between. CDR3: CASSQYTPRDEKLFF. CDR3 sequence (DNA): TGTGCCAGCAGCCAATACACCCCGCGGGATGAAAAACTGTTTTTT. The full variable domain, in which reference TRBV7-6 and TRBJ1-4 provide the parts outside the CDR3, is GAGVSQSPRYKVTKRGQDVALRCDPISGHVSLYWYRQALGQGPEFLTYFNYEAQQDKSGLPNDRFSAERPEGSISTLTIQRTEQRDSAMYRCASSQYTPRDEKLFFGSGTQLSVL.

V gene TRBV7-9 combines with J gene TRBJ1-2; 10 bases are a match to TRBD1. V trimming: 5 bases; J trimming: 2 bases; junction bases outside the gene matches: 11. The CDR3 contains 17 residues. The V gene's germline CDR1 is SEHNR and CDR2 FQNEAQ (reference sequence). The CDR3 spells CASSPGQGVVWNYGYTF. The CDR3 nucleotides read TGTGCCAGCAGCCCTGGACAGGGGGTTGTTTGGAACTATGGCTACACCTTC.

The chain combines TRBV30 with TRBJ1-6; D is possibly TRBD1 (6 bases). Germline assignment: CDR1 GTSNPN and CDR2 SVGIG (reference sequence). The CDR3 spans 14 residues. The V and J ends lost 4 bases and 8 bases respectively, with 15 bases between them. The chain's CDR3 is CAWTVDRLYSPLHF. Written as DNA, the CDR3 is TGTGCCTGGACCGTGGACAGATTGTATTCACCCCTCCACTTT.

This chain connects TRBV30 to TRBJ2-3; D may be TRBD2 (7 bases). Per germline, CDR1 GTSNPN and CDR2 SVGIG (reference sequence). V dropped 4 bases and J dropped 2 bases, with 16 bases sitting between them. The CDR3 totals 15 residues. The CDR3 spells CAWTHLGGPTDTQYF. The DNA for the CDR3 is TGTGCCTGGACCCACCTCGGGGGGCCCACAGATACGCAGTATTTT. Based on the CDR3 plus reference TRBV30 and TRBJ2-3, the full variable domain is SQTIHQWPATLVQPVGSPLSLECTVEGTSNPNLYWYRQAAGRGLQLLFYSVGIGQISSEVPQNLSASRPQDRQFILSSKKLLLSDSGFYLCAWTHLGGPTDTQYFGPGTRLTVL.

The V gene is TRBV7-8, the J gene TRBJ2-3; 7 nucleotides line up with TRBD2. Germline assignment: CDR1 SGHVS and CDR2 FQNEAQ. Germline trimming cut 4 bases from V and 6 bases from J; bases unmatched to any gene: 10. The CDR3 is 15 residues long. Here the CDR3 reads CASSSRTRPSDTQYF. For the CDR3, the DNA is TGTGCCAGCAGCTCGAGGACTAGGCCCTCCGATACGCAGTATTTT.

V gene TRBV4-1 combines with J gene TRBJ1-3; D uncertain. Germline CDR1 is MGHRA and CDR2 is YSYEKL. Trimming took 0 bases from V and 0 from J, leaving 6 bases between them. The CDR3 length is 15 residues. The CDR3: CASSQESVSGNTIYF. CDR3 sequence (DNA): TGCGCCAGCAGCCAAGAATCGGTCTCTGGAAACACCATATATTTT.

The rearrangement joins TRBV7-6 to TRBJ2-7; 7 bases are shared with TRBD1. The CDR3 is made up of 17 amino acids. Germline V gene sequence: CDR1 SGHVS, CDR2 FNYEAQ. With 5 bases clipped from V and 4 bases from J, the junction kept 17 bases outside the gene matches. The CDR3 reads CASSPGGGRQGQYEQYF. CDR3 nucleotides: TGTGCCAGCAGCCCCGGTGGGGGCCGACAGGGACAATACGAGCAGTACTTC.

The DNA for the CDR3 is TGTGCCAGCAGCTTAGAACTAGCGGGGGGAGGTGAGCAGTTCTTC. Translation: CASSLELAGGGEQFF. The rearrangement joins TRBV7-2 to TRBJ2-1, with 12 nucleotides matching TRBD2. Per the germline V gene, CDR1 is SGHTA and CDR2 is FQGNSA. V was pared by 1 base and J by 9 bases, with 4 bases of the junction left unmatched. The CDR3 is 15 amino acids.

CDR3 amino acids: CASSRSRDYEQYF. CDR3 sequence (DNA): TGCGCCAGCAGCCGCTCCAGGGACTACGAGCAGTACTTC. This chain joins TRBV4-1 and TRBJ2-7, with D perhaps TRBD1 (5 bases). V lost 4 bases and J lost 3, with 10 bases in between. Germline values: CDR1 MGHRA, CDR2 YSYEKL. There are 13 residues in the CDR3.

This chain connects TRBV19 to TRBJ2-3; 11 bases map to TRBD2. The V segment lost 5 bases and the J segment 2 bases; nucleotides outside the gene matches: 9. The CDR3 has 17 amino acids. Germline values: CDR1 LNHDA, CDR2 SQIVND (reference sequence). DNA for the CDR3: TGTGCCAGTAGTTCCCGACTAGCGGGGATTTTCACAGATACGCAGTATTTT. It specifies CASSSRLAGIFTDTQYF.

This chain joins TRBV5-1 and TRBJ1-6, with 10 bases identical to TRBD1. This CDR3 is 14 amino acids long. Germline assignment: CDR1 SGHRS and CDR2 YFSETQ. After removal of 0 bases from V and 13 bases from J, the junction contained 4 bases not matched to a gene. The CDR3 protein is CASSLGQGAYPLHF. CDR3 coding DNA: TGCGCCAGCAGCTTGGGACAGGGGGCATATCCCCTCCACTTT.

This sequence joins TRBV11-2 and TRBJ2-1, with 11 bases matching TRBD2. Trimming at V came to 0 bases and at J to 7 bases, leaving 5 bases not matched to a gene. This CDR3 is 16 amino acids long. The germline V gene encodes CDR1 SGHAT and CDR2 FQNNGV. The CDR3 nucleotides are TGTGCCAGCAGCTTAGATTGGGCTAGCGGGAGGAATGAGCAGTTCTTC. It is translated as CASSLDWASGRNEQFF.